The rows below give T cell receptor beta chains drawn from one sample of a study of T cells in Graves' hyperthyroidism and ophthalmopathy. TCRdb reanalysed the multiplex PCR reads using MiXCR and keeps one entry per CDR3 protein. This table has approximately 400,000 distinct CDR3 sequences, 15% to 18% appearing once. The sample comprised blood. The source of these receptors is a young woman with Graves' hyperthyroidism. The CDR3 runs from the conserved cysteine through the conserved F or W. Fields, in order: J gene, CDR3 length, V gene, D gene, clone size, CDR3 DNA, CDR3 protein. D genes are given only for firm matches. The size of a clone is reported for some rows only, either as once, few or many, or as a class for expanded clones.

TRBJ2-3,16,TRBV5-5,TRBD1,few,TGTGCCAGCAGCTCCCGGACAGGTCCTCGCACAGATACGCAGTATTTT,CASSSRTGPRTDTQYF
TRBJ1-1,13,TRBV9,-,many,TGTGCCAGCAGCGTAGGGCAGAGAACTGAAGCTTTCTTT,CASSVGQRTEAFF
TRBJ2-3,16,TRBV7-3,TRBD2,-,TGTGCCAGCAGCTTGGGGCTAGCGGGGGGGCAAGATACGCAGTATTTT,CASSLGLAGGQDTQYF
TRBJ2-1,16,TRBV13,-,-,TGTGCCAGCAGCCTCTCCAGAGGGGGGCCATACAATGAGCAGTTCTTC,CASSLSRGGPYNEQFF
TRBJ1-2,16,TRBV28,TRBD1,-,TGTGCCAGCAGACACACCCCGACAGGGGGCAACTATGGCTACACCTTC,CASRHTPTGGNYGYTF
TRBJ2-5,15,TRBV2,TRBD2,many,TGTGCCAGCAGACCTAGCGGGGGGGTAGCAGAGACCCAGTACTTC,CASRPSGGVAETQYF
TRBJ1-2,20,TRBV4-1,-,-,TGCGCCAGCAGCCAAGTTTTCCCCCGCAGAGGACAGACCTCTAACTATGGCTACACCTTC,CASSQVFPRRGQTSNYGYTF
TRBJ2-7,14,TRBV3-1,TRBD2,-,TGTGCCAGCAGTCGGAGCGGGAGGGCCTACGAGCAGTACTTC,CASSRSGRAYEQYF
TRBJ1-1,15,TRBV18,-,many,TGTGCCAGCTCACCAGCGGTAGAGTGGAACACTGAAGCTTTCTTT,CASSPAVEWNTEAFF
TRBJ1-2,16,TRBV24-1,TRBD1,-,TGTGCCACCAGTGATCGTCCCGGGACAGGGGAGGGAGGCTACACCTTC,CATSDRPGTGEGGYTF
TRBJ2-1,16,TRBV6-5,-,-,TGTGCCAGCAGTTACTCTTTCGGGCAGTCGAGCAATGAGCAGTTCTTC,CASSYSFGQSSNEQFF
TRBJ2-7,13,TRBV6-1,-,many,TGTGCCGTCAGTGAGGGGTTTACCTACGAGCAGTACTTC,CAVSEGFTYEQYF
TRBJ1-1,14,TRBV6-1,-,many,TGTGCCAGCACCCCCACCATGATGAACACTGAAGCTTTCTTT,CASTPTMMNTEAFF
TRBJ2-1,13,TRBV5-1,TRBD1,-,TGCGCCAGCGGACAGGGGGGACTCAATGGGCAGTTCTTC,CASGQGGLNGQFF
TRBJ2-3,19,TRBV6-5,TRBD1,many,TGTGCCAGCAGTTACGATGGGCAGGGGGCTCTCGTGAGGACAGATACGCAGTATTTT,CASSYDGQGALVRTDTQYF
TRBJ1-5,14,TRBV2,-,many,TGTGCCAGCAGCCCCTCCTCTCGAAGTCAGCCCCAGCATTTT,CASSPSSRSQPQHF
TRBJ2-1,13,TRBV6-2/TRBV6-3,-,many,TGTGCCAGCAGGGCTACTGGTAGCGATGAGCAGTTCTTC,CASRATGSDEQFF
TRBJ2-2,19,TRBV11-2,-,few,TGTGCCAGCAGCTCGAACAGGGACCGCTACCTTAGGGACACCGGGGAGCTGTTTTTT,CASSSNRDRYLRDTGELFF
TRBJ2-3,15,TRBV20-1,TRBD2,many,TGCAGTGCCCCCAAAGGGCGGGAGTGGGCAGATACGCAGTATTTT,CSAPKGREWADTQYF
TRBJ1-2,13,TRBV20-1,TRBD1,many,TGCAGTGCTAGGGACAGGGTGAGCTATGGCTACACCTTC,CSARDRVSYGYTF
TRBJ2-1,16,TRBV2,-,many,TGTGCCAGCAGTGAGGTCCTAGCGAGGGGCTACAATGAGCAGTTCTTC,CASSEVLARGYNEQFF
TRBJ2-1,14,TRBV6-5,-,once,TGTGCCAGCAGTTACTCGGGAGCAGGGAATGAGCAGTTCTTC,CASSYSGAGNEQFF
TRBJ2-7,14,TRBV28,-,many,TGTGCCAGCAGTACCACAGGGACCTCCTACGAGCAGTACTTC,CASSTTGTSYEQYF
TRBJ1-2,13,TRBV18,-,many,TGTGCCAGCTCACCCGGAGTAGTCTATGGCTACACCTTC,CASSPGVVYGYTF
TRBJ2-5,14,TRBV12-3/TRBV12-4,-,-,TGTGCCAGCAGTTCTCACAGGGTAGAGGAGACCCAGTACTTC,CASSSHRVEETQYF
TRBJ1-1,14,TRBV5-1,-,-,TGCGCCAGCAGCTTGGTAAGGGCGAACACTGAAGCTTTCTTT,CASSLVRANTEAFF
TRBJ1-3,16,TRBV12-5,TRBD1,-,TGTGCTAGTGGAACCGGGACAGGGGGACACGGAAACACCATATATTTT,CASGTGTGGHGNTIYF
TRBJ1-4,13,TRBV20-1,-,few,TGCAGTGCCGAGACCCAGACGGGAGAAAAACTGTTTTTT,CSAETQTGEKLFF
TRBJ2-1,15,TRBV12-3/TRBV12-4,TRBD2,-,TGTGCCAGCAGTCTCCTGACTAGCGGGAATGATGAGCAGTTCTTC,CASSLLTSGNDEQFF
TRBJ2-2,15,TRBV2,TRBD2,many,TGTGCCAGCAGTGCGCGGGGGACGAACACCGGGGAGCTGTTTTTT,CASSARGTNTGELFF
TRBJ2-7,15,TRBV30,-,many,TGTGCCTGGAGTACCCTTTATAGTGAGGCCTACGAGCAGTACTTC,CAWSTLYSEAYEQYF
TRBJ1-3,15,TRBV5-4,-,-,TGTGCCAGCAGCGCCGACATGGCCTCTGGAAACACCATATATTTT,CASSADMASGNTIYF
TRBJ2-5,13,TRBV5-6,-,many,TGTGCCAGCAGCTTGGGGCAAATAGAGACCCAGTACTTC,CASSLGQIETQYF
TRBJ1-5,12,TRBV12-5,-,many,TGTGCTAGTGGTTTGTCGGATCAGCCCCAGCATTTT,CASGLSDQPQHF
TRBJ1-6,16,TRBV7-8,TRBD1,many,TGTGCCAGCACCCTAGTAGGGACAGGGTTTAGGTCACCCCTCCACTTT,CASTLVGTGFRSPLHF
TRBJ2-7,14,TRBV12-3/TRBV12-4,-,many,TGTGCCAGCAGCCAACTTATAAGCTCCTACGAGCAGTACTTC,CASSQLISSYEQYF
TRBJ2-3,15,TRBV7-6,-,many,TGTGCCAGCAGCCTGGGGGGCGCGGTTGGAGATACGCAGTATTTT,CASSLGGAVGDTQYF
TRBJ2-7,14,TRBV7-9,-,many,TGTGCCAGCAGCTCGACAGGCGGGCCTGGGGAGCAGTACTTC,CASSSTGGPGEQYF
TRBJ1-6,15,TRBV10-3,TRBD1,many,TGTGCCATCAGTGACGGACAGGGGTATAATTCACCCCTCCACTTT,CAISDGQGYNSPLHF
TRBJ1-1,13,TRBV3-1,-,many,TGTGCCAGCACCCAAGGGGCAATCTCTGAAGCTTTCTTT,CASTQGAISEAFF
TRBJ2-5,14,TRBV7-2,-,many,TGTGCCAGCAGCTTAAATTCCAGGCTAGAGACCCAGTACTTC,CASSLNSRLETQYF
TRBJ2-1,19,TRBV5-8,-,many,TGTGCCAGCAGCTTGGTGGGGCTTGGGACCCTAAGCTCCTACAATGAGCAGTTCTTC,CASSLVGLGTLSSYNEQFF
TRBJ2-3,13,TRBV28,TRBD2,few,TGTGCCAGCAGTTCCGGCTGGCGGGGGGGGGCGTATTTT,CASSSGWRGGAYF
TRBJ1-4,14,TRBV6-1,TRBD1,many,TGTGCCAGCAGTGACAGGGGGCAGAGGGAAAAACTGTTTTTT,CASSDRGQREKLFF
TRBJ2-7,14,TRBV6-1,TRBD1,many,TGTGCCAGCAGAAAGGGGACAGAGCCCCGCGAGCAGTACTTC,CASRKGTEPREQYF
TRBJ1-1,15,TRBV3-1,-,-,TGTGCCAGCAGCCCCGACCCGGCGGGGAACACTGAAGCTTTCTTT,CASSPDPAGNTEAFF
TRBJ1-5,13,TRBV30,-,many,TGTGCCTGGAGTCCCTTTGGGTCTCGGCCCCAGCATTTT,CAWSPFGSRPQHF
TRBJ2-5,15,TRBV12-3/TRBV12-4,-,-,TGTGCCAGCAGTCTTAGTGTCGAGGGGCTGGAGACCCAGTACTTC,CASSLSVEGLETQYF
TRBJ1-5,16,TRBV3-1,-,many,TGTGCCAGCAGCCAAGATCAACCGGGTAACAATCAGCCCCAGCATTTT,CASSQDQPGNNQPQHF
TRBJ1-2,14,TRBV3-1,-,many,TGTGCCAGCAGCCAAGTGGGCCAGGGATATGGCTACACCTTC,CASSQVGQGYGYTF
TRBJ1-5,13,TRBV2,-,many,TGTGCCAGCAGTGAGGGGGCACGGCAGCCCCAGCATTTT,CASSEGARQPQHF